This T cell receptor beta chain was retrieved from a study of T cell repertoires in cytomegalovirus infection. This clonotype was observed many times. TCRdb fed the reads into MiXCR, producing one record per CDR3 protein. Here the sample spans 97,000 or so distinct CDR3 sequences, more than 15% being singletons. The CDR3 has 14 amino acids. Germline V gene lookup returns CDR1 SGHTA and CDR2 FQGNSA. V lost 1 base to trimming and J lost 2 bases, with 8 bases between them. The V and J genes are TRBV7-2 and TRBJ1-1; D gene uncertain. This receptor was obtained from a human donor in good health (CMV status not recorded). Some clones in this sample may be carry-over from other donors' samples. The material sequenced was PBMCs. Written as DNA, the CDR3 is TGTGCCAGCAGCTTAGACAGACAAAACACTGAAGCTTTCTTT. Its translation: CASSLDRQNTEAFF.